The 18 T cell receptor beta chains below were found in one sample sequenced in a study of cytomegalovirus exposure and HLA in healthy donors. Only in-frame clones appear in the TCRdb table, and some are missing; sequencing was by immunoSEQ multiplex PCR. The sample has more than 110,000 clones, just under 85% seen once. Sequenced input: PBMCs. These receptors came from a woman in her twenties or thirties in good health and CMV-seronegative.

J is TRBJ1-5 and V is TRBV6-1, with D perhaps matching TRBD1 (5 bases). V gave up 4 bases and J gave up 4 bases, with 11 bases separating them. This CDR3 has 14 residues. Germline V lookup: CDR1 MNHNS, CDR2 SASEGT. CDR3 region: CASSAVGGNQPQHF. CDR3 bases: TGTGCCAGCAGTGCCGTTGGGGGGAATCAGCCCCAGCATTTT.

This clone was picked up one time. This chain links TRBV5-4 with TRBJ1-2, with 8 bases identical to TRBD1. The CDR3 extends over 16 amino acids. Trimming at V came to 0 bases and at J to 5 bases, leaving 9 bases not matched to a gene. Germline V gene data show CDR1 as SGHNT and CDR2 as YYREEE (reference sequence). The CDR3 protein is CASSLGPTGASYGYTF. The CDR3 nucleotides are TGTGCCAGCAGCTTGGGGCCGACAGGGGCCTCTTATGGCTACACCTTC.

The V gene is TRBV2, the J gene TRBJ2-3; D gene uncertain. Trimming cost V 2 bases and J 4 bases, with 7 bases left between them. Germline V lookup: CDR1 SNHLY, CDR2 FYNNEI. The CDR3 extends over 13 amino acids. CDR3 nucleotides: TGTGCCAGCAGTGAATTTGTATCAGATACGCAGTATTTT. Protein product: CASSEFVSDTQYF.

With respect to this clone: Within the sample, other DNA sequences also encode this same CDR3. V usage is TRBV27 and J usage is TRBJ2-7; 7 nucleotides line up with TRBD1. Unmatched junction bases numbered 5, after V lost 6 bases and J lost 3 bases. The CDR3 loop spans 13 amino acids. Germline V gene sequence: CDR1 MNHEY, CDR2 SMNVEV (reference sequence). The DNA for the CDR3 is TGTGCCAGCAGCCGGGACAGAGGCTACGAGCAGTACTTC. Protein sequence: CASSRDRGYEQYF.

The chain employs TRBV4-3 and TRBJ1-2; 9 nucleotides line up with TRBD1. J lost 4 bases, V lost 1 base, and 4 bases had no gene match. Germline V CDR1 and CDR2: LGHNA, YSLEER. The CDR3 loop spans 15 amino acids. The CDR3 protein is CASSQGDREGYGYTF. The CDR3 region has the DNA TGCGCCAGCAGCCAAGGGGACAGGGAAGGCTATGGCTACACCTTC.

This chain joins TRBV15 and TRBJ1-2; weak D call: TRBD1 (5 bases). V was cut by 0 bases and J by 6 bases, with 8 bases left in between. CDR1 is LNHNV, CDR2 YYDKDF, per germline (reference sequence). This CDR3 spans 13 amino acids. The CDR3 reads CATSRDQGHGYTF. The CDR3 coding sequence is TGTGCCACCAGCAGAGACCAGGGTCATGGCTACACCTTC.

The CDR3: CASTSPISGGSQETQYF. The CDR3 nucleotides read TGTGCCAGCACCTCCCCGATTAGCGGGGGGTCCCAAGAGACCCAGTACTTC. This sequence joins TRBV5-8 and TRBJ2-5, with 10 nucleotides matching TRBD2. This CDR3 contains 17 residues. Per the germline V gene, CDR1 is SGHTS and CDR2 is YDEGEE. V trimming: 6 bases; J trimming: 1 base; junction bases outside the gene matches: 12.

CDR3 amino acids: CASSSRRQGAHEQFF. The CDR3 DNA sequence: TGCGCCAGCAGCTCCCGGCGACAGGGGGCTCATGAGCAGTTCTTC. The J gene is TRBJ2-1, the V gene TRBV5-1, with TRBD1 matching over 10 bases. Germline lookup yields CDR1 SGHRS and CDR2 YFSETQ. The CDR3 is made up of 15 amino acids. With 3 bases clipped from V and 8 bases from J, the junction kept 8 bases outside the gene matches.

The sample holds a few counts of this clone. This chain connects TRBV6-6 to TRBJ1-4; the match to TRBD1 covers 8 bases. The CDR3 covers 14 residues. Germline V lookup: CDR1 MNHNY, CDR2 SVGAGI (reference sequence). V lost 4 bases, J lost 7 bases, and 5 bases stayed unmatched. This CDR3 is CASSSTGALEKLFF. CDR3 DNA: TGTGCCAGCAGTTCGACAGGGGCTCTTGAAAAACTGTTTTTT.

The chain couples TRBV2 to TRBJ1-5, with D tentatively TRBD1 (5 bases). This CDR3 spans 17 amino acids. The V gene lost 0 bases and the J gene lost 6 bases, with 18 bases spanning the gap. CDR1 SNHLY and CDR2 FYNNEI come from the germline V gene. The CDR3 loop reads CASSEAVRGGEVQPQHF. CDR3 sequence (DNA): TGTGCCAGCAGTGAAGCTGTAAGGGGCGGGGAGGTTCAGCCCCAGCATTTT.

The CDR3 region is CASSVLERDNSPLHF. CDR3 coding DNA: TGTGCCAGCAGTGTACTGGAGAGGGATAATTCACCCCTCCACTTT. The chain couples TRBV2 to TRBJ1-6; no reliable D call. Germline V gene lookup returns CDR1 SNHLY and CDR2 FYNNEI. The V and J ends lost 4 bases and 5 bases respectively, with 12 bases between them. This CDR3 region has 15 residues.

The J gene is TRBJ1-5, the V gene TRBV28, with D possibly being TRBD1 (5 bases). Germline V gene lookup returns CDR1 MDHEN and CDR2 SYDVKM. The CDR3 length is 13 residues. V was pared by 7 bases and J by 4 bases, with 11 bases between. The CDR3 spells CASKGNVNQPQHF. CDR3 in DNA: TGTGCCAGCAAGGGGAACGTAAATCAGCCCCAGCATTTT.

Concerning this clone: This sample also contains other DNA sequences that code for the same CDR3. CDR3 DNA sequence: TGTGCCAGCTCACCAACAGGGGGGGGCGAAAAACTGTTTTTT. It encodes CASSPTGGGEKLFF. The chain links TRBV18 to TRBJ1-4, with 8 bases that match TRBD1. Germline lookup yields CDR1 KGHSH and CDR2 LQKENI. J lost 8 bases, V lost 2 bases, and 4 bases had no gene match. This CDR3 region has 14 residues.

The rearrangement joins TRBV18 to TRBJ1-1; TRBD1 matches at 7 bases. J gave up 6 bases and V 5 bases, and 9 bases lay outside the gene matches. Germline values: CDR1 KGHSH, CDR2 LQKENI. The CDR3 has 14 amino acids. Written as DNA, the CDR3 is TGTGCCAGCTCAACACAAGGGGGCGGGTCTGAAGCTTTCTTT. Its translation is CASSTQGGGSEAFF.

Notes on this clone: Different DNA sequences within this sample yield the same CDR3. The rearrangement links TRBV18 to TRBJ2-3; D is unclear. The CDR3 is 13 residues long. The germline V and J ends were trimmed by 3 bases and 2 bases, with 6 bases remaining between them. Germline V gives CDR1 KGHSH, CDR2 LQKENI. The CDR3 DNA reads TGTGCCAGCTCACCCTCACTCACAGATACGCAGTATTTT. This sequence encodes CASSPSLTDTQYF. Together with reference TRBV18 and TRBJ2-3, the CDR3 gives the full variable domain: NAGVMQNPRHLVRRRGQEARLRCSPMKGHSHVYWYRQLPEEGLKFMVYLQKENIIDESGMPKERFSAEFPKEGPSILRIQQVVRGDSAAYFCASSPSLTDTQYFGPGTRLTVL.

The chain combines TRBV15 with TRBJ1-3; D is uncertain. In germline, CDR1 is LNHNV, CDR2 YYDKDF (reference sequence). The length of the CDR3 is 14 residues. Trimming cost V 5 bases and J 4 bases, with 12 bases left between them. This CDR3 is CATSGGVGGNTIYF. CDR3 in DNA: TGTGCCACCAGCGGCGGGGTGGGAGGAAACACCATATATTTT.

On this clone: One end of the junction is discordant with germline, which a read error may explain. Here the CDR3 DNA reads TGTGCCAGCAGTCAAGCCCTAGCGGGGGGCCGAAATGAGCAGTTCTTC. Translated, it gives CASSQALAGGRNEQFF. The rearrangement links TRBV6-1 to TRBJ2-1, with TRBD2 matching over 11 bases. Germline V gene sequence: CDR1 MNHNS, CDR2 SASEGT. There are 16 residues in the CDR3.

This chain uses TRBV7-9 with TRBJ2-2; 7 bases line up with TRBD1. V shed 2 bases, J shed 6 bases, and the junction held 6 bases outside the gene matches. The CDR3 runs 15 residues. The germline gives CDR1 SEHNR, CDR2 FQNEAQ (reference sequence). CDR3 loop: CASSLFRQGSGELFF. The CDR3 coding sequence is TGTGCCAGCAGCTTATTCCGACAGGGCTCCGGGGAGCTGTTTTTT.